The T cell receptor beta chain described here comes from a study of blood T cell repertoires in COVID-19. Study-wide context: The origin of the acute and convalescent COVID-19 samples was the United States, Italy and Spain. PBMCs, B-cell-depleted T cells, or T cells were the source of the cDNA or gDNA that made up the material.

The trim removed 3 bases at V and 4 bases at J, leaving 2 bases unmatched. The CDR3 spans 14 residues. CDR1 SNHLY and CDR2 FYNNEI come from the germline V gene. As originally analysed: The assay estimated nucleated cells by amplifying reference gene primers. Libraries were prepared by immunoSEQ multiplex PCR; TCRdb keeps only in-frame clonotypes and omits some of them. V and J calls and clone size follow that table, whereas D and trimming were derived from the DNA. The data contain 120,000 to 150,000 clones, over 85% of them singletons. J is TRBJ2-7 and V is TRBV2; 11 nucleotides match TRBD2. The TCR comes from a human donor in a cohort sampled during active COVID-19. Input material: peripheral blood. The CDR3: CASSDGLAGYEQYF. CDR3 bases: TGTGCCAGCAGTGACGGACTAGCGGGTTACGAGCAGTACTTC.